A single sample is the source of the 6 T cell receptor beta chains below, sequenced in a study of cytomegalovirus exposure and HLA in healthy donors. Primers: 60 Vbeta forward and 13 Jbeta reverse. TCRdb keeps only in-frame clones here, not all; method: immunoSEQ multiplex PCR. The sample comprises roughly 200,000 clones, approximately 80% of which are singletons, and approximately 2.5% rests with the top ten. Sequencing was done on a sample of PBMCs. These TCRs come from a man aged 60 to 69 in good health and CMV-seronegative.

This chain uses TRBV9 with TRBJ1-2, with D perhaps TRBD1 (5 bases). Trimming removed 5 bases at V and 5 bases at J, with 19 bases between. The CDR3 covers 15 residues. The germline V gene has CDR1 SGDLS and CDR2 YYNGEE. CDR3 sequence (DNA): TGTGCCAGCAGGGGCCCTGTGGGGACTGGATATGGCTACACCTTC. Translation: CASRGPVGTGYGYTF.

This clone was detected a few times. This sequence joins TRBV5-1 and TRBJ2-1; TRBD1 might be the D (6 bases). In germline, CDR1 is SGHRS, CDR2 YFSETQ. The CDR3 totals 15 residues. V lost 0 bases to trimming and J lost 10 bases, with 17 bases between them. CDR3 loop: CASSLAIGGRPEQFF. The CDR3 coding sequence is TGCGCCAGCAGCTTGGCAATTGGGGGCCGGCCCGAGCAGTTCTTC.

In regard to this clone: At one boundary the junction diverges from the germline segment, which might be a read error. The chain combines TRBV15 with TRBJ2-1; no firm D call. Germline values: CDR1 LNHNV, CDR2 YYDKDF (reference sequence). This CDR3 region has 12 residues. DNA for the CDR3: TGTGCCACCAGCACCTACTACAATGAGCAGCTCTTC. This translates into CATSTYYNEQLF.

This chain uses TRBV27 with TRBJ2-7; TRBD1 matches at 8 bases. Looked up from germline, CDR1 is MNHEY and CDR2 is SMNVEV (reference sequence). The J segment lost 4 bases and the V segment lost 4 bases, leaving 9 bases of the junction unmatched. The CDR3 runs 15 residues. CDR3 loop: CASSYGTGDLYEQYF. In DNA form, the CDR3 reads TGTGCCAGCAGTTACGGGACAGGAGACCTTTACGAGCAGTACTTC.

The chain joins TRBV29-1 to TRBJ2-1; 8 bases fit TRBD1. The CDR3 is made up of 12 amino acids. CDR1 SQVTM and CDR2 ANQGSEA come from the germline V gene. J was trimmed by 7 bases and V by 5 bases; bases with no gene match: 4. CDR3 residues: CSVSQGANEQFF. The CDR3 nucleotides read TGCAGCGTTTCCCAGGGGGCTAATGAGCAGTTCTTC.

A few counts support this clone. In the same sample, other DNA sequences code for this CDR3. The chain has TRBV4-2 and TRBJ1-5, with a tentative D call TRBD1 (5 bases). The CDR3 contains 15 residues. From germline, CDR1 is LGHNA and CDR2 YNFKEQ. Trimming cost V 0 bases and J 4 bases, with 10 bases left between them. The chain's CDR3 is CASSQDRDSNQPQHF. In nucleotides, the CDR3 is TGTGCCAGCAGCCAAGACCGGGACTCAAATCAGCCCCAGCATTTT.